The rows below give T cell receptor beta chains drawn from one sample of a study of T-cell reconstitution after alpha-beta-depleted transplantation in children. TCRdb re-derived calls from the PCR reads in MiXCR, one entry per CDR3 protein. The profile shows around 240,000 distinct CDR3 sequences, about 9.6% of them singletons. The specimen comprised PBMCs from the stem cell graft donor, sampled from the stem cell graft. The receptor source for this set is a human donor who donated a stem cell graft to a child with SCID. The CDR3 runs from the conserved cysteine through the conserved F or W. The D gene is left open where the match is weak. Size is stated for part of the rows, as once, few or many counts, or as a class when the clone is expanded.

>TRBV10-2|NA|many|TRBJ1-3
CASKDRGVTIYF
TGCGCCAGCAAGGACAGAGGGGTCACCATATATTTT
>TRBV20-1|TRBD1|many|TRBJ1-2
CSARAGTGYGYTF
TGCAGTGCTAGAGCCGGGACAGGCTATGGCTACACCTTC
>TRBV12-5|TRBD1|many|TRBJ1-1
CASGLVGDDRAWTEAFF
TGTGCTAGTGGTTTGGTAGGCGACGACAGGGCATGGACTGAAGCTTTCTTT
>TRBV7-9|NA|many|TRBJ2-2
CASSLVGRLRNTGELFF
TGTGCCAGCAGCTTAGTGGGCCGACTAAGAAACACCGGGGAGCTGTTTTTT
>TRBV28|NA|few|TRBJ1-2
CASSLPRMRFYGYTF
TGTGCCAGCTCACTACCCAGAATGAGGTTCTATGGCTACACCTTC
>TRBV20-1|TRBD2|many|TRBJ2-3
CSARDVSGGETDTQYF
TGCAGTGCTAGAGATGTTAGCGGGGGGGAAACCGATACGCAGTATTTT
>TRBV10-3|NA|many|TRBJ1-5
CAISDMQDQPQHF
TGTGCCATCAGTGATATGCAGGATCAGCCCCAGCATTTT
>TRBV5-1|NA|few|TRBJ2-1
CASSWDSNEQFF
TGCGCCAGCAGCTGGGACTCCAATGAGCAGTTCTTC
>TRBV7-9|NA|many|TRBJ2-7
CASSPGTYEQYF
TGTGCCAGCAGCCCGGGAACTTACGAGCAGTACTTC
>TRBV20-1|NA|many|TRBJ1-2
CSAGGANYGYTF
TGCAGTGCCGGCGGCGCGAACTATGGCTACACCTTC
>TRBV3-1|NA|NA|TRBJ1-1
CATSQPPGRGRRTEAFF
TGTGCCACCAGCCAACCCCCCGGGCGGGGGAGGAGAACTGAAGCTTTCTTT
>TRBV20-1|NA|many|TRBJ2-7
CSAIPSSYEQYF
TGCAGTGCTATTCCCTCGTCCTACGAGCAGTACTTC
>TRBV18|NA|many|TRBJ1-5
CASSPDPRSREGGNQPQHF
TGTGCCAGCTCGCCTGACCCCCGATCCAGGGAAGGGGGCAATCAGCCCCAGCATTTT
>TRBV3-1|NA|many|TRBJ1-5
CASSDRDQPQHF
TGTGCCAGCAGCGACCGCGACCAGCCCCAGCATTTT
>TRBV5-4|TRBD2|many|TRBJ2-1
CASSSERGATYNEQFF
TGTGCCAGCAGCTCGGAGCGGGGGGCGACCTACAATGAGCAGTTCTTC
>TRBV4-3|TRBD2|many|TRBJ2-7
CASSQESFASGRTYEQYF
TGCGCCAGCAGCCAAGAGTCATTTGCTAGCGGGAGAACCTACGAGCAGTACTTC
>TRBV18|NA|many|TRBJ1-2
CASSPSGNNYGYTF
TGTGCCAGCTCACCGTCAGGGAATAACTATGGCTACACCTTC
>TRBV2|NA|many|TRBJ2-7
CASSVNLRGEQYF
TGTGCCAGCAGTGTTAATTTACGGGGAGAGCAGTACTTC
>TRBV5-1|NA|many|TRBJ2-3
CASSLAVFTDTQYF
TGCGCCAGCAGCTTGGCGGTCTTCACAGATACGCAGTATTTT
>TRBV12-3/TRBV12-4|TRBD1|many|TRBJ2-3
CASSLDRVTQYF
TGTGCCAGCAGTTTGGACAGGGTGACGCAGTATTTT
>TRBV5-1|NA|NA|TRBJ2-3
CASKKREDTQYF
TGCGCCAGCAAGAAGAGGGAAGATACGCAGTATTTT
>TRBV20-1|TRBD1|many|TRBJ2-7
CSAIPPGQGYEQYF
TGCAGTGCCATACCCCCGGGACAGGGGTACGAGCAGTACTTC
>TRBV12-3/TRBV12-4|TRBD1|many|TRBJ2-3
CASSSTTGGSTDTQYF
TGTGCCAGCAGTTCTACGACAGGGGGAAGCACAGATACGCAGTATTTT
>TRBV12-3/TRBV12-4|NA|many|TRBJ1-1
CATRRSGASTEAFF
TGTGCCACCAGAAGATCGGGGGCGAGTACTGAAGCTTTCTTT
>TRBV5-1|TRBD1|many|TRBJ2-4
CASSPGTGGNIQYF
TGCGCCAGCAGCCCCGGTACAGGGGGAAACATTCAGTACTTC
>TRBV28|NA|many|TRBJ2-3
CASSLDHVTADTQYF
TGTGCCAGCAGTTTAGATCATGTTACGGCAGATACGCAGTATTTT
>TRBV18|NA|few|TRBJ1-1
CASSPLDGGNTEAFF
TGTGCCAGCTCACCCCTCGATGGGGGTAACACTGAAGCTTTCTTT
>TRBV20-1|NA|many|TRBJ1-5
CSARSNNQPQHF
TGCAGTGCTAGGAGCAACAATCAGCCCCAGCATTTT
>TRBV24-1|NA|many|TRBJ2-7
CATSDLNGLGKYEQYF
TGTGCCACCAGTGATTTGAACGGACTGGGAAAATACGAGCAGTACTTC
>TRBV20-1|TRBD1|many|TRBJ2-7
CSAQGQGGEQYF
TGCAGTGCTCAAGGACAGGGAGGCGAGCAGTACTTC
>TRBV12-3/TRBV12-4|TRBD1|many|TRBJ2-4
CASSIGTGGATKNIQYF
TGTGCCAGCAGCATCGGGACAGGGGGCGCCACCAAAAACATTCAGTACTTC
>TRBV20-1|NA|many|TRBJ1-2
CSARVDGDYGYTF
TGCAGTGCTAGAGTTGACGGCGACTATGGCTACACCTTC
>TRBV6-1|NA|many|TRBJ2-5
CASRNKIGRSKETQYF
TGTGCCAGCCGGAATAAAATCGGCAGGAGCAAAGAGACCCAGTACTTC
>TRBV2|NA|many|TRBJ1-5
CASSPGSGGNQPQHF
TGTGCCAGCAGCCCGGGCTCTGGGGGCAATCAGCCCCAGCATTTT
>TRBV4-1|TRBD1|many|TRBJ2-3
CASSQDRTGRDTQYF
TGCGCCAGCAGCCAGGATAGGACAGGGAGAGATACGCAGTATTTT
>TRBV6-1|NA|many|TRBJ1-5
CASATGFLGQPQHF
TGTGCCAGCGCTACAGGGTTCCTAGGGCAGCCCCAGCATTTT
>TRBV5-5|NA|many|TRBJ1-1
CASSLVPLLVMNTEAFF
TGTGCCAGCAGCCTGGTGCCGCTGCTTGTCATGAACACTGAAGCTTTCTTT
>TRBV5-1|NA|many|TRBJ2-2
CASSFIRAAGADTGELFF
TGCGCCAGCAGCTTCATTCGAGCGGCGGGGGCGGACACCGGGGAGCTGTTTTTT
>TRBV4-2|NA|many|TRBJ2-3
CASSQESRGAFPDTQYF
TGTGCCAGCAGCCAAGAGTCGAGGGGAGCTTTCCCAGATACGCAGTATTTT
>TRBV5-1|NA|many|TRBJ2-1
CASSLWGKNEQFF
TGCGCCAGCAGCTTGTGGGGGAAGAATGAGCAGTTCTTC
>TRBV20-1|TRBD1|many|TRBJ2-7
CSAINRQGFSYEQYF
TGCAGTGCCATAAACCGACAGGGGTTCTCCTACGAGCAGTACTTC
>TRBV20-1|NA|few|TRBJ1-4
CSAKILDGTPEGTNEKLFF
TGCAGTGCTAAGATCCTTGACGGGACCCCGGAGGGTACTAATGAAAAACTGTTTTTT
>TRBV12-3/TRBV12-4|NA|many|TRBJ1-2
CASSLWSYGYTF
TGTGCCAGCAGTTTATGGAGCTATGGCTACACCTTC
>TRBV20-1|NA|NA|TRBJ2-3
CSAPAGSTDTQYF
TGCAGTGCCCCCGCCGGCAGCACAGATACGCAGTATTTT
>TRBV20-1|NA|many|TRBJ2-4
CSARYLGDIQYF
TGCAGTGCTAGGTACCTAGGGGACATTCAGTACTTC
>TRBV5-1|TRBD2|NA|TRBJ2-2
CASSSRTSIGELFF
TGCGCCAGCAGCTCTCGGACTAGTATCGGGGAGCTGTTTTTT
>TRBV7-7|NA|NA|TRBJ2-3
CASSRGGGADTQYF
TGTGCCAGCAGCCGAGGGGGGGGGGCAGATACGCAGTATTTT
>TRBV6-1|TRBD1|many|TRBJ2-7
CASSEQLSGQGSSYEQYF
TGTGCCAGCAGTGAACAACTTAGTGGACAGGGGTCTTCCTACGAGCAGTACTTC
>TRBV5-1|NA|NA|TRBJ2-3
CTSSSSRFAADTQYF
TGCACCAGCAGCTCCTCCAGATTCGCGGCAGATACGCAGTATTTT
>TRBV5-1|NA|many|TRBJ1-2
CASSLGVTTNYGYTF
TGCGCCAGCAGCCTCGGGGTCACCACTAACTATGGCTACACCTTC
>TRBV20-1|TRBD2|many|TRBJ2-3
CSTTSGATDTQYF
TGCAGTACGACTAGCGGGGCCACAGATACGCAGTATTTT
>TRBV27|NA|many|TRBJ2-7
CASSPVVSWNPSSYEQYF
TGTGCCAGCAGTCCAGTGGTCAGCTGGAACCCGAGCTCCTACGAGCAGTACTTC
>TRBV5-1|TRBD1|NA|TRBJ2-1
CASRPKQGARNEQSF
TGCGCCAGCAGACCAAAACAGGGGGCGAGGAATGAGCAGTCCTTC
>TRBV5-1|NA|many|TRBJ1-5
CASSLGYNQPQHF
TGCGCCAGCAGCTTGGGTTACAATCAGCCCCAGCATTTT
>TRBV29-1|NA|many|TRBJ1-1
CSVEYAGTTEAFF
TGCAGCGTTGAATACGCCGGGACCACTGAAGCTTTCTTT